This T cell receptor beta chain was found in a study of vaccination and CD4 T cells after COVID-19. Study-level information: Each control culture was treated with a CEFX pool, an HIV-1 Nef pool, or no peptide. Study-level findings and limits: Convalescent patients had a median approximately 90% of reactive clones appearing only post-vaccination.

Scientists ran DNA taken from cultured CD4+ T cells through the Oncomine TCR Beta short-read assay for sequencing. One entry per CDR3 protein results from TCRdb running MiXCR on the PCR reads. The sample includes 10,000 to 15,000 distinct CDR3 sequences, under 50% seen only once; the top ten take about 20%. Germline CDR1 is MNHNS and CDR2 is SASEGT. The V gene lost 6 bases and the J gene lost 6 bases, with 12 bases spanning the gap. The CDR3 has 12 residues. Treatment in this sample: roughly 10-day PBMC culture with coronavirus spike peptide pools or control peptides (ViraFEST assay). Comments on this clonotype: The antigen is unknown.

The sequence was collected from a human donor who had recovered from COVID-19. Sequencing used CD4+ T cells from blood, cultured in vitro, obtained before SARS-CoV-2 vaccination. The chain carries TRBV6-1 and TRBJ2-7, with D hard to call. The CDR3 DNA follows: TGTGCCAGCAGGGACCGACTGGGCGAGCAGTACTTC. Translating it yields CASRDRLGEQYF.